This T cell receptor beta chain was identified during a study of cytotoxic CD8 clonotypes in ibrutinib-treated CLL. Study information: Productive templates averaged roughly 270,000 per sample, and productive rearrangements roughly 90,000. Findings of the study overall: While tracking circulating CD8+ T-cell counts, baseline clonality exceeded that of age-matched healthy donors.

Of note for this clone: The antigen remains undetermined.

With 3 bases clipped from V and 3 bases from J, the junction kept 12 bases outside the gene matches. The CDR3 totals 19 residues. Germline CDR1 and CDR2: SGHDN and FVKESK. Measured with immunoSEQ multiplex PCR; TCRdb has only the in-frame clones, and not every one. The profile shows hundreds of thousands of clones, roughly 85% of them singletons. The genes are TRBV14 and TRBJ2-1; the match to TRBD1 covers 12 bases. This receptor was taken from a human donor with chronic lymphocytic leukemia. The sample in question was PBMCs, obtained before ibrutinib treatment. In nucleotides, the CDR3 is TGTGCCAGCAGCCACTGGGGACAGGGGGCGGATTCTTTCTACAATGAGCAGTTCTTC. Its translation: CASSHWGQGADSFYNEQFF.